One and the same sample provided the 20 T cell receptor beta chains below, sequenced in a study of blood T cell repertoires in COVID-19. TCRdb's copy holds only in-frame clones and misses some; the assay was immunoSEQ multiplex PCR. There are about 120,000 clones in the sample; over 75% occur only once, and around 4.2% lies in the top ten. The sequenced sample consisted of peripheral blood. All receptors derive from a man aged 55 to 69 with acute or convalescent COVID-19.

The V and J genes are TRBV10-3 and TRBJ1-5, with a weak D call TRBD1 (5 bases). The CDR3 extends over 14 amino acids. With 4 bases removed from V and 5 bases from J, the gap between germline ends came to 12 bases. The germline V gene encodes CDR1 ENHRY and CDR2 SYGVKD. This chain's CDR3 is CAISGGPGDQPQHF. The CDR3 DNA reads TGTGCCATCAGTGGGGGCCCGGGCGATCAGCCCCAGCATTTT.

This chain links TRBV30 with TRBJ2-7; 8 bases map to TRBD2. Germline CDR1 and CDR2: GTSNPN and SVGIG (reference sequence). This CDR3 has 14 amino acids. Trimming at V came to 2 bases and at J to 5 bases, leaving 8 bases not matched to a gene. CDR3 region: CAWSPRGGRNEQYF. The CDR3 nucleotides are TGTGCCTGGAGTCCAAGGGGCGGGAGGAACGAGCAGTACTTC. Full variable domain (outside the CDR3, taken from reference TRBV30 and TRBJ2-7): SQTIHQWPATLVQPVGSPLSLECTVEGTSNPNLYWYRQAAGRGLQLLFYSVGIGQISSEVPQNLSASRPQDRQFILSSKKLLLSDSGFYLCAWSPRGGRNEQYFGPGTRLTVT.

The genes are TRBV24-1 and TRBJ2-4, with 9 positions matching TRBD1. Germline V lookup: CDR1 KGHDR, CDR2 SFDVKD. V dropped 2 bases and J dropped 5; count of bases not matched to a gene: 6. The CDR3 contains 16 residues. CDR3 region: CATSDSTGGWENIQYF. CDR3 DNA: TGTGCCACCAGTGATTCGACAGGGGGTTGGGAAAACATTCAGTACTTC.

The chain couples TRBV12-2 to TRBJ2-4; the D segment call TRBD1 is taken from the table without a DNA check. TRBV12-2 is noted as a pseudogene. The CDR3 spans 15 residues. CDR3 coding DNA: TGTGCCTTGGACAATAGGTGGGGAGCCAAAAACATTCAGTACTTC. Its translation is CALDNRWGAKNIQYF.

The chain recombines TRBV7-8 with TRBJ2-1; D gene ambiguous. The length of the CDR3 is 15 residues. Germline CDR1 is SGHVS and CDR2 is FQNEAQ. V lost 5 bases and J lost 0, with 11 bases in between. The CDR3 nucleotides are TGTGCCAGCAGCCCCGGCGGAAGCTCCTACAATGAGCAGTTCTTC. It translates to CASSPGGSSYNEQFF.

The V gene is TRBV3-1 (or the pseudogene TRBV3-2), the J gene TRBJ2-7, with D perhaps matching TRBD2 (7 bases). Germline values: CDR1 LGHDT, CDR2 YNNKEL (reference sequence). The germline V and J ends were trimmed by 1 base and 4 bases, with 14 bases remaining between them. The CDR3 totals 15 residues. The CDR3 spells CASSQGGGGVYEQYF. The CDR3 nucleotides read TGTGCCAGCAGCCAAGGTGGGGGGGGCGTGTACGAGCAGTACTTC.

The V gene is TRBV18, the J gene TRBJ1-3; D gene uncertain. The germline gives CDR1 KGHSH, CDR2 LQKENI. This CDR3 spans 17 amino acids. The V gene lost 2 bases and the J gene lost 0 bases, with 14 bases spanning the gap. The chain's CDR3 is CASSPYPFTASGNTIYF. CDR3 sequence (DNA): TGTGCCAGCTCACCATATCCATTCACAGCCTCTGGAAACACCATATATTTT.

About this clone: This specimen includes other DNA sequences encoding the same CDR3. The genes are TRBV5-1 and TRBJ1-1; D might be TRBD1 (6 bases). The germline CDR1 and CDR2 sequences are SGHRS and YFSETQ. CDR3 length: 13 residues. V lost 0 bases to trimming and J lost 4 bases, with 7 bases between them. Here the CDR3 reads CASSLEGVTEAFF. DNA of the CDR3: TGCGCCAGCAGCTTGGAGGGGGTCACTGAAGCTTTCTTT.

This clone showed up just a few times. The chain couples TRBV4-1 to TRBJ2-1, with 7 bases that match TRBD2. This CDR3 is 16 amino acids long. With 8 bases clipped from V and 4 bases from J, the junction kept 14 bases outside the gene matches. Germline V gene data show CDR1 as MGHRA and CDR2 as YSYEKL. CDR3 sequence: CASPKTGGSLYNEQFF. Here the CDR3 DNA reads TGCGCCAGCCCTAAAACTGGCGGGAGTCTATACAATGAGCAGTTCTTC.

CDR3 bases: TGCGCCAGCAGCTTTACGGGAGAGAACACCGGGGAGCTGTTTTTT. Protein: CASSFTGENTGELFF. The gene calls are TRBV5-1 and TRBJ2-2, with a possible D match to TRBD2 (6 bases). Germline V gene lookup returns CDR1 SGHRS and CDR2 YFSETQ. There are 15 residues in the CDR3. Between the trimmed V and J ends, which lost 2 bases and 1 base, there was a span of 9 bases.

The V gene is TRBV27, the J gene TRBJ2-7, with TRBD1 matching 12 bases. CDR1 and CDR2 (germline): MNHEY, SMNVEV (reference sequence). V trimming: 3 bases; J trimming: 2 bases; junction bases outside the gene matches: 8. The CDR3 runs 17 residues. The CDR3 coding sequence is TGTGCCAGCAGTTTTCAGGTCGGGACAGGGGGCACCTACGAGCAGTACTTC. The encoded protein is CASSFQVGTGGTYEQYF.

The CDR3 loop is CASRQTGRQGNTEAFF. In DNA, the CDR3 is TGTGCCAGCAGACAAACAGGCCGACAGGGGAACACTGAAGCTTTCTTT. J is TRBJ1-1 and V is TRBV28; 7 nucleotides match TRBD1. Germline V gives CDR1 MDHEN, CDR2 SYDVKM. Trimming removed 6 bases from V and 1 base from J; junction bases left unmatched: 11. This CDR3 spans 16 amino acids.

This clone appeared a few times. The CDR3 region has the DNA TGTGCCAGCAGCGGGACAGGGCCGAACTATGGCTACACCTTC. Translated, it gives CASSGTGPNYGYTF. The chain uses TRBV27 and TRBJ1-2; 9 bases are a match to TRBD1. Germline loops: CDR1 MNHEY, CDR2 SMNVEV (reference sequence). V was pared by 6 bases and J by 2 bases, with 4 bases of the junction left unmatched. The CDR3 has 14 amino acids.

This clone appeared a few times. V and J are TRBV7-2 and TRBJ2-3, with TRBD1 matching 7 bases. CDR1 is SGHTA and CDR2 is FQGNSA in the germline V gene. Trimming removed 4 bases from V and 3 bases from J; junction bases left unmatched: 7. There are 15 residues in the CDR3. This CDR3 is CASSSVRGYTDTQYF. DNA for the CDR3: TGTGCCAGCAGCTCTGTCAGGGGGTATACAGATACGCAGTATTTT. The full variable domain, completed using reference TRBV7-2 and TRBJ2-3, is GAGVSQSPSNKVTEKGKDVELRCDPISGHTALYWYRQSLGQGLEFLIYFQGNSAPDKSGLPSDRFSAERTGGSVSTLTIQRTQQEDSAVYLCASSSVRGYTDTQYFGPGTRLTVL.

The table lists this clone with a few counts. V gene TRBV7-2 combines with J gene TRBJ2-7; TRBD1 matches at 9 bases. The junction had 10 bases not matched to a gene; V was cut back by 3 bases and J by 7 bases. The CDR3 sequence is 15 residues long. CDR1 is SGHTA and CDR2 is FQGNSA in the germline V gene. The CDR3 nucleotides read TGTGCCAGCAGCTTTCTTCCGGGACAGGGTCAAGAGCAGTACTTC. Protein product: CASSFLPGQGQEQYF.

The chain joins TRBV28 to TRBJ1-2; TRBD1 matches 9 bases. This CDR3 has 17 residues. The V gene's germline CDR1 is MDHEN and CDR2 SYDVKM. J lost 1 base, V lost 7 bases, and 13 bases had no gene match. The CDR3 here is CASIPGTGRPYNYGYTF. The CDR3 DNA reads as TGTGCCAGCATTCCCGGGACAGGGCGCCCCTATAACTATGGCTACACCTTC.

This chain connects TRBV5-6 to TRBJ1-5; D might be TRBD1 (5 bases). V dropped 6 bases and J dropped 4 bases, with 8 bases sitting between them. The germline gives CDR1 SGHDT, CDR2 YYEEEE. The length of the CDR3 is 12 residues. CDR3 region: CASNRGNQPQHF. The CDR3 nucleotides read TGTGCCAGCAACCGGGGGAATCAGCCCCAGCATTTT.

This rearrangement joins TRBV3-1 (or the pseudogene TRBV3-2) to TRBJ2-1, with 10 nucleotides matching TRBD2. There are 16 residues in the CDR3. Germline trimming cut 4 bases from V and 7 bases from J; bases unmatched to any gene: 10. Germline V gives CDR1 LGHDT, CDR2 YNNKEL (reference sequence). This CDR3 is CASSRGPSGRENEQFF. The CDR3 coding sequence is TGTGCCAGCAGCCGCGGTCCTAGCGGGAGAGAAAATGAGCAGTTCTTC.

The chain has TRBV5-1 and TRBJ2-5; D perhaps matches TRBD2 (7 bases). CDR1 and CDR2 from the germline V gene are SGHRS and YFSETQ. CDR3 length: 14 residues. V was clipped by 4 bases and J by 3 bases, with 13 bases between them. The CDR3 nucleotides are TGCGCCAGCAGCGCCGGGGGGCTGAAAGAGACCCAGTACTTC. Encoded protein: CASSAGGLKETQYF.

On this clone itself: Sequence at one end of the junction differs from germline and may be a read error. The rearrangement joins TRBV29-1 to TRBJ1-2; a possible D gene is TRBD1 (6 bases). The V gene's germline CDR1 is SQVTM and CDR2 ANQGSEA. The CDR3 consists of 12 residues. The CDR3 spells CSVKEGGYGYTF. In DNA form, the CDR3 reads TGCAGCGTTAAAGAGGGGGGGTATGGCTACACCTTC. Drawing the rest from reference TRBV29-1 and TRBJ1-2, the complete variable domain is SAVISQKPSRDICQRGTSLTIQCQVDSQVTMMFWYRQQPGQSLTLIATANQGSEATYESGFVIDKFPISRPNLTFSTLTVSNMSPEDSSIYLCSVKEGGYGYTFGSGTRLTVV.